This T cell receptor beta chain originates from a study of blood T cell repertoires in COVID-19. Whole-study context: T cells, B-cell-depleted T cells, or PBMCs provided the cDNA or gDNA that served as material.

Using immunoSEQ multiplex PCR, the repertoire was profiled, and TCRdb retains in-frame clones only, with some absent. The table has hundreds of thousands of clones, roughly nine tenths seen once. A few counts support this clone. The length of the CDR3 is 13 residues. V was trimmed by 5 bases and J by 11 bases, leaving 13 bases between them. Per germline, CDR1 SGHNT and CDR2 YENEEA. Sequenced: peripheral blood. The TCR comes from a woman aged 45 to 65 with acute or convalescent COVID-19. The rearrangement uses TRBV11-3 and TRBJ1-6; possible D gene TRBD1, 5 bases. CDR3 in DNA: TGTGCCAGCAGCCGAATTACAGGAACACCCCTCCACTTT. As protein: CASSRITGTPLHF.